This entry lists 18 T cell receptor beta chains sequenced from one sample in a study of blood T cell repertoires in COVID-19. The repertoire was sequenced with immunoSEQ multiplex PCR; TCRdb's copy has only in-frame clones and lacks some. This sample has about 240,000 clones, with about 89% found just once. Sequences were obtained from PBMCs or T cells enriched from blood (not recorded which). These receptors were collected from a man aged 40-55 years who had recovered from COVID-19.

This clone was found a few times. This rearrangement joins TRBV18 to TRBJ2-1; D possibly corresponds to TRBD1 (5 bases). V lost 5 bases and J 4 bases, leaving 21 bases between the germline ends. This CDR3 has 17 residues. In germline, CDR1 is KGHSH, CDR2 LQKENI. CDR3 residues: CASSARARSRAYNEQFF. The DNA for the CDR3 is TGTGCCAGCTCAGCGCGTGCACGCAGCAGGGCGTACAATGAGCAGTTCTTC. Full variable domain (remainder filled in from reference TRBV18 and TRBJ2-1): NAGVMQNPRHLVRRRGQEARLRCSPMKGHSHVYWYRQLPEEGLKFMVYLQKENIIDESGMPKERFSAEFPKEGPSILRIQQVVRGDSAAYFCASSARARSRAYNEQFFGPGTRLTVL.

The V and J genes are TRBV6-5 and TRBJ2-1; D uncertain. Germline values: CDR1 MNHEY, CDR2 SVGAGI. This CDR3 region has 13 residues. Trimming shortened V by 3 bases and J by 6 bases, and 9 bases separated the two germline ends. In nucleotides, the CDR3 is TGTGCCAGCAGTTATCGTAGAGCCAATGAGCAGTTCTTC. Translated, it gives CASSYRRANEQFF.

The chain joins TRBV6-1 to TRBJ2-7, with D uncertain. CDR3 length: 15 amino acids. Deletions cut 2 bases from V and 4 bases from J, with 15 bases between. Germline assignment: CDR1 MNHNS and CDR2 SASEGT. This chain's CDR3 is CASSEWPTLRYEQYF. The CDR3 region has the DNA TGTGCCAGCAGTGAATGGCCAACCCTGCGGTACGAGCAGTACTTC.

The chain uses TRBV7-6 and TRBJ2-2; 11 nucleotides match TRBD2. The V and J ends lost 1 base and 2 bases, in that order; junction bases with no gene match: 12. This CDR3 is built from 20 residues. Germline CDR1 reads SGHVS; CDR2 reads FNYEAQ. The CDR3 here is CASSLDPGTSGGSNTGELFF. The CDR3 DNA follows: TGTGCCAGCAGCTTAGACCCCGGGACTAGCGGAGGATCTAACACCGGGGAGCTGTTTTTT.

This sequence joins TRBV27 and TRBJ1-5; TRBD1 is a possible D gene (5 bases). CDR1 MNHEY and CDR2 SMNVEV come from the germline V gene (reference sequence). The CDR3 is 15 residues long. Deletions cut 0 bases from V and 10 bases from J, with 16 bases between. The CDR3 DNA reads as TGTGCCAGCAGTTTATCGGCGCGGGGGTTTTCACCCCAGCATTTT. This translates into CASSLSARGFSPQHF.

The chain joins TRBV5-1 to TRBJ2-5, with D uncertain. There are 15 residues in the CDR3. In germline, CDR1 is SGHRS, CDR2 YFSETQ. The V end was cut by 5 bases, the J end by 2 bases, with 16 bases between. The DNA for the CDR3 is TGCGCCAGCAGAACTCTTCGGTCCGGGCAAGAGACCCAGTACTTC. The encoded protein is CASRTLRSGQETQYF.

This clone was seen a handful of times. J is TRBJ1-2 and V is TRBV3-1 (or the pseudogene TRBV3-2), with TRBD1 matching 7 bases. V lost 3 bases, J lost 3 bases, and 7 bases stayed unmatched. The CDR3 is made up of 15 amino acids. Germline CDR1 reads LGHDT; CDR2 reads YNNKEL (reference sequence). The CDR3 DNA reads as TGTGCCAGCAGCCAGGACCGGGACAGTGACTATGGCTACACCTTC. Amino acid sequence: CASSQDRDSDYGYTF.

The chain combines TRBV5-8 with TRBJ2-5; 7 bases align to TRBD1. This CDR3 comprises 16 residues. From germline, CDR1 is SGHTS and CDR2 YDEGEE. Unmatched junction bases numbered 11, after V lost 4 bases and J lost 2 bases. CDR3 region: CASSRLLGQAQETQYF. The CDR3 nucleotides are TGTGCCAGCAGCCGCCTACTAGGACAGGCACAAGAGACCCAGTACTTC.

The chain joins TRBV19 to TRBJ2-7; D gene uncertain. The CDR3 is 13 residues long. Germline V gives CDR1 LNHDA, CDR2 SQIVND (reference sequence). Between the trimmed V and J ends, which lost 1 base and 6 bases, there was a span of 10 bases. The CDR3 DNA sequence: TGTGCCAGTAGTATAGGTCAAACCGGCGAGCAGTACTTC. Protein: CASSIGQTGEQYF. Full variable domain (missing parts from reference TRBV19 and TRBJ2-7): DGGITQSPKYLFRKEGQNVTLSCEQNLNHDAMYWYRQDPGQGLRLIYYSQIVNDFQKGDIAEGYSVSREKKESFPLTVTSAQKNPTAFYLCASSIGQTGEQYFGPGTRLTVT.

J is TRBJ1-1 and V is TRBV6-5; no clear D gene. This CDR3 has 13 residues. The germline V and J ends were trimmed by 0 bases and 2 bases, with 4 bases remaining between them. Germline CDR1 MNHEY, CDR2 SVGAGI. CDR3 DNA sequence: TGTGCCAGCAGTTACTCATTAAACACTGAAGCTTTCTTT. Residues: CASSYSLNTEAFF.

J is TRBJ2-1 and V is TRBV7-9, with a weak D call TRBD2 (6 bases). There are 16 residues in the CDR3. The V and J ends lost 1 base and 4 bases respectively, with 14 bases between them. In germline, CDR1 is SEHNR, CDR2 FQNEAQ (reference sequence). Here the CDR3 reads CASSLVGRGRYNEQFF. The CDR3 DNA reads as TGTGCCAGCAGCTTAGTCGGTCGGGGGAGGTACAATGAGCAGTTCTTC. Based on the CDR3 plus reference TRBV7-9 and TRBJ2-1, the full variable domain is DTGVSQNPRHKITKRGQNVTFRCDPISEHNRLYWYRQTLGQGPEFLTYFQNEAQLEKSRLLSDRFSAERPKGSFSTLEIQRTEQGDSAMYLCASSLVGRGRYNEQFFGPGTRLTVL.

V is TRBV2 and J is TRBJ1-1; D is unclear. The germline gives CDR1 SNHLY, CDR2 FYNNEI. Trimming took 1 base from V and 10 from J, leaving 13 bases between them. The CDR3 consists of 13 residues. CDR3 coding DNA: TGTGCCAGCAGTGAAGGCTGGTCGGTTTCAGCTTTCTTT. This gives the protein CASSEGWSVSAFF.

This clone was detected many times. This CDR3 is CASSQGHPTSGMIYEQYF. Written as DNA, the CDR3 is TGTGCCAGCAGCCAGGGACACCCTACTAGCGGGATGATTTACGAGCAGTACTTC. V gene TRBV3-1 (or the pseudogene TRBV3-2) combines with J gene TRBJ2-7, with TRBD2 identical over 10 bases. This CDR3 has 18 amino acids. With V trimmed by 3 bases and J by 4 bases, 15 bases remained unmatched. Germline V lookup: CDR1 LGHDT, CDR2 YNNKEL (reference sequence).

The V gene is TRBV4-3, the J gene TRBJ2-1, with D unclear. The V end lost 1 base, the J end lost 9 bases, and 7 bases lay between the germline ends. Germline CDR1 reads LGHNA; CDR2 reads YSLEER. The CDR3 contains 12 residues. In DNA, the CDR3 is TGCGCCAGCAGCCAAGTTTCGGGTGAGCAGTTCTTC. Translated, it gives CASSQVSGEQFF.

The chain couples TRBV7-3 to TRBJ1-1; 8 bases line up with TRBD1. CDR1 and CDR2 (germline): SGHTA, FQGTGA. V gave up 2 bases and J gave up 8 bases; unmatched junction bases: 4. This CDR3 has 13 amino acids. The CDR3 nucleotides read TGTGCCAGCAGCTTACTCCAGGGGGCGGAAGCTTTCTTT. It yields the protein CASSLLQGAEAFF.

This sequence joins TRBV11-2 and TRBJ2-2, with D perhaps TRBD2 (6 bases). The germline V gene encodes CDR1 SGHAT and CDR2 FQNNGV. The V and J ends lost 1 base and 5 bases respectively, with 14 bases between them. The CDR3 covers 16 residues. CDR3 in DNA: TGTGCCAGCAGCTTAGTAGGAGGGGCGGGAACCGGGGAGCTGTTTTTT. It specifies CASSLVGGAGTGELFF.

V usage is TRBV5-4 and J usage is TRBJ2-5; 7 bases are shared with TRBD1. The CDR3 runs to 14 residues. V trimming: 4 bases; J trimming: 3 bases; junction bases outside the gene matches: 6. Germline V gene lookup returns CDR1 SGHNT and CDR2 YYREEE (reference sequence). The CDR3 reads CASSPGTEKETQYF. CDR3 in DNA: TGTGCCAGCAGCCCCGGGACAGAAAAAGAGACCCAGTACTTC.

The rearrangement uses TRBV28 and TRBJ2-5; possible D gene TRBD2, 6 bases. The germline CDR1 and CDR2 sequences are MDHEN and SYDVKM. The V end was cut by 4 bases, the J end by 2 bases, with 17 bases between. The CDR3 sequence is 16 residues long. The CDR3, as DNA: TGTGCCAGCAGTTCCCCCGGGACGGGGGTACAAGAGACCCAGTACTTC. Amino acid sequence: CASSSPGTGVQETQYF.